Following are 30 T cell receptor beta chains from one sample sequenced in a study of radiotherapy plus CTLA-4 blockade in lung cancer (dated by TCRdb to the late 2010s). Receptor amplification or capture employed the immunoSEQ multiplex PCR assay. Entries here come from immuneACCESS through TCRdb and include only in-frame sequences with V and J called. Some clones fail to appear in such tables; in the studies checked, an unresolved V gene covers under half of the shortfall, and the cause of the remainder is unknown. Here the sample has 45,000 to 55,000 clones; approximately 78% occur a single time. The top ten constitute approximately 3.3% of the sample. This specimen consisted of peripheral blood, obtained from a patient treated with radiotherapy plus ipilimumab. All receptors derive from a human donor with non-small cell lung cancer who had stable disease on radiotherapy plus ipilimumab.

CDR3 in amino acids: CASSPLGGLTEAFF. The CDR3 DNA reads as TGTGCCAGCAGTCCCTTAGGAGGACTCACTGAAGCTTTCTTT. This sequence joins TRBV6-5 and TRBJ1-1; D call uncertain. This CDR3 contains 14 residues. V lost 5 bases to trimming and J lost 4 bases, with 14 bases between them. Germline V gene data show CDR1 as MNHEY and CDR2 as SVGAGI.

The chain links TRBV4-1 to TRBJ2-7, with TRBD1 as a possible D gene (5 bases). Trimming cost V 2 bases and J 6 bases, with 17 bases left between them. Germline loops: CDR1 MGHRA, CDR2 YSYEKL. CDR3 length equals 15 residues. The CDR3, as DNA: TGCGCCAGCAGCCAACGGCTGGCAGGGTATCTCGAGCAGTACTTC. Protein product: CASSQRLAGYLEQYF.

In its sample, this clone was seen a few times. The chain uses TRBV28 and TRBJ1-5; 11 nucleotides line up with TRBD1. The CDR3 is 15 residues long. Trimming took 6 bases from V and 7 from J; bases not matched to a gene: 8. Germline V gives CDR1 MDHEN, CDR2 SYDVKM. The CDR3 DNA sequence: TGTGCCAGCAGCCTCGGACAGGGGGCGCGACAGCCCCAGCATTTT. Its protein is CASSLGQGARQPQHF.

This clone has a single count. V is TRBV19 and J is TRBJ2-7, with 7 nucleotides matching TRBD2. This CDR3 region has 16 residues. V lost 5 bases to trimming and J lost 4 bases; unmatched junction nucleotides: 14. CDR1 and CDR2 from the germline V gene are LNHDA and SQIVND (reference sequence). CDR3 coding DNA: TGTGCCAGTAGTCCACCCCAGCGGGGCGACCAATACGAGCAGTACTTC. Amino acids: CASSPPQRGDQYEQYF. The whole variable domain, remainder taken from reference TRBV19 and TRBJ2-7, is DGGITQSPKYLFRKEGQNVTLSCEQNLNHDAMYWYRQDPGQGLRLIYYSQIVNDFQKGDIAEGYSVSREKKESFPLTVTSAQKNPTAFYLCASSPPQRGDQYEQYFGPGTRLTVT.

As DNA, the CDR3 is TGTGCCAGCAGCTACGACTATCAGACAGATACGCAGTATTTT. Amino acids: CASSYDYQTDTQYF. The rearrangement joins TRBV7-9 to TRBJ2-3; tentative D call: TRBD2 (5 bases). The V gene lost 4 bases and the J gene lost 3 bases, with 11 bases spanning the gap. CDR1 SEHNR and CDR2 FQNEAQ come from the germline V gene (reference sequence). CDR3 length: 14 amino acids.

J is TRBJ2-7 and V is TRBV28; 7 bases match TRBD1. The CDR3 is 14 residues long. The germline gives CDR1 MDHEN, CDR2 SYDVKM. J was trimmed by 5 bases and V by 6 bases; bases with no gene match: 10. CDR3 DNA sequence: TGTGCCAGCAGCGAAAACAGGGGATTAGACGAGCAGTACTTC. Translated: CASSENRGLDEQYF.

V usage is TRBV19 and J usage is TRBJ2-1; 7 nucleotides match TRBD1. Germline V lookup: CDR1 LNHDA, CDR2 SQIVND (reference sequence). The V segment lost 1 base and the J segment 6 bases; nucleotides outside the gene matches: 15. The CDR3 loop spans 18 amino acids. As DNA, the CDR3 is TGTGCCAGTAGTATAGGGTACCCAGGGGGAGTGGTTGGCAATGAGCAGTTCTTC. Protein product: CASSIGYPGGVVGNEQFF.

V gene TRBV6-1 combines with J gene TRBJ2-5; 7 bases fit TRBD2. Germline CDR1 reads MNHNS; CDR2 reads SASEGT. Losses at the gene ends were 5 bases for V and 1 base for J; bases not matched to a gene: 7. The CDR3 runs 15 residues. The CDR3 nucleotides read TGTGCCAGCAGTACAGGACTAGTAGGCCAAGAGACCCAGTACTTC. The encoded protein is CASSTGLVGQETQYF.

The chain recombines TRBV29-1 with TRBJ2-5, with D tentatively TRBD1 (6 bases). CDR1 SQVTM and CDR2 ANQGSEA come from the germline V gene. Trimming left V 3 bases short and J 4 bases short, with 15 bases between. This CDR3 contains 14 residues. The DNA of the CDR3 is TGCAGCGTTGAGGGGGAAGGGGGTGGAGAGACCCAGTACTTC. Its translation is CSVEGEGGGETQYF.

The chain couples TRBV28 to TRBJ1-4; possibly TRBD1 for D (5 bases). Germline CDR1 is MDHEN and CDR2 is SYDVKM. The V and J ends lost 5 bases and 8 bases respectively, with 27 bases between them. The CDR3 spans 18 residues. DNA of the CDR3: TGTGCCAGCAGTACATCTCCCGGGGGGACGGGGAGAGGGGAAAAACTGTTTTTT. Translating gives CASSTSPGGTGRGEKLFF.

The chain couples TRBV7-2 to TRBJ2-7, with 8 bases lining up with TRBD1. Looked up from germline, CDR1 is SGHTA and CDR2 is FQGNSA. The V and J ends lost 6 bases and 2 bases, in that order; junction bases with no gene match: 6. This CDR3 contains 14 residues. The CDR3 protein is CASSPVGQAYEQYF. The CDR3 DNA is TGTGCCAGCAGTCCTGTGGGACAGGCCTACGAGCAGTACTTC.

V is TRBV28 and J is TRBJ2-5, with D maybe TRBD1 (6 bases). The DNA end is a closer match to TRBJ2-7, so the J assignment may be wrong. The CDR3 sequence is 14 residues long. Germline V gene sequence: CDR1 MDHEN, CDR2 SYDVKM. CDR3 residues: CASRPGQSSYEQYF. CDR3 coding DNA: TGTGCCAGCAGACCCGGACAGAGCTCCTACGAGCAGTACTTC.

V and J are TRBV7-2 and TRBJ2-5; possible D gene TRBD2, 7 bases. Deletions cut 3 bases from V and 11 bases from J, with 22 bases between. This CDR3 is 15 amino acids long. Looked up from germline, CDR1 is SGHTA and CDR2 is FQGNSA. CDR3 sequence: CASSLGSQGPREQYF. The CDR3 DNA reads as TGTGCCAGCAGCTTGGGATCCCAGGGGCCGCGGGAGCAGTACTTC.

CDR3 sequence: CASSMRDYYSNQPQHF. The CDR3 DNA sequence: TGTGCCAGCAGTATGCGGGACTATTATAGCAATCAGCCCCAGCATTTT. The chain employs TRBV28 and TRBJ1-5; maybe TRBD1 (5 bases). Germline CDR1 reads MDHEN; CDR2 reads SYDVKM. CDR3 size: 16 residues. V gave up 5 bases and J gave up 0 bases, with 14 bases separating them.

J is TRBJ2-1 and V is TRBV9, with D hard to call. The germline V and J ends were trimmed by 1 base and 6 bases, with 14 bases remaining between them. CDR1 and CDR2 (germline): SGDLS, YYNGEE. CDR3 size: 15 residues. CDR3 sequence (DNA): TGTGCCAGCAGCGTAATACCTGGAGAGGTCAATGAGCAGTTCTTC. Translated: CASSVIPGEVNEQFF.

This clone was counted once. The chain is built from TRBV19 and TRBJ1-1, with TRBD1 matching over 10 bases. Trimming removed 6 bases from V and 3 bases from J; junction bases left unmatched: 4. Germline V gene data show CDR1 as LNHDA and CDR2 as SQIVND (reference sequence). CDR3 length equals 14 residues. This CDR3 reads CASSRDRGHTEAFF. The CDR3 DNA reads as TGTGCCAGTAGCCGGGACAGGGGACACACTGAAGCTTTCTTT.

The rearrangement links TRBV6-6 to TRBJ2-7, with 11 bases that match TRBD2. Germline V gene sequence: CDR1 MNHNY, CDR2 SVGAGI (reference sequence). With V trimmed by 6 bases and J by 3 bases, 4 bases remained unmatched. CDR3 length equals 14 residues. CDR3 DNA sequence: TGTGCCAGCAGGTCCACTAGCGGGAGCTACGAGCAGTACTTC. This gives the protein CASRSTSGSYEQYF.

This sequence joins TRBV6-4 and TRBJ1-5; D call uncertain. Germline V gene data show CDR1 as MRHNA and CDR2 as SNTAGT. The CDR3 extends over 13 amino acids. V was clipped by 6 bases and J by 6 bases, with 12 bases between them. CDR3: CASSEGAGQPQHF. For the CDR3, the DNA is TGTGCCAGCAGCGAGGGTGCCGGTCAGCCCCAGCATTTT.

This chain links TRBV28 with TRBJ1-3; TRBD1 matches at 12 bases. V lost 3 bases and J lost 6; bases outside the gene matches: 6. Germline CDR1 is MDHEN and CDR2 is SYDVKM. CDR3 length: 16 residues. CDR3 residues: CASSFGPGQGANTIYF. CDR3 DNA: TGTGCCAGCAGTTTCGGGCCGGGACAGGGGGCAAACACCATATATTTT.

The rearrangement uses TRBV28 and TRBJ2-7; 7 bases align to TRBD1. The germline V gene has CDR1 MDHEN and CDR2 SYDVKM. This CDR3 comprises 16 residues. Unmatched junction bases numbered 16, after V lost 8 bases and J lost 3 bases. The CDR3 reads CASSYPAGTVSYEQYF. CDR3 sequence (DNA): TGTGCCAGCTCCTACCCAGCCGGGACAGTTAGCTACGAGCAGTACTTC.

This chain joins TRBV15 and TRBJ1-5; 9 bases match TRBD1. The CDR3 contains 14 residues. Germline assignment: CDR1 LNHNV and CDR2 YYDKDF (reference sequence). V lost 5 bases, J lost 7 bases, and 6 bases stayed unmatched. The DNA of the CDR3 is TGTGCCACCAGCCGGGACAGGGTAAGGCAGCCCCAGCATTTT. Its protein is CATSRDRVRQPQHF.

The chain has TRBV28 and TRBJ1-1; no clear D gene. V shed 7 bases and J shed 1 base, with 13 bases lying between them. The CDR3 totals 14 residues. Germline CDR1 and CDR2: MDHEN and SYDVKM. CDR3 coding DNA: TGTGCCAGCACCCCGGGTTTCCGGAACACTGAAGCTTTCTTT. Translation gives CASTPGFRNTEAFF.

The chain carries TRBV9 and TRBJ2-5; 8 bases agree with TRBD1. The J segment lost 5 bases and the V segment lost 6 bases, leaving 9 bases of the junction unmatched. The V gene's germline CDR1 is SGDLS and CDR2 YYNGEE. The CDR3 totals 14 residues. The CDR3 loop reads CASTPMTGAETQYF. Written as DNA, the CDR3 is TGTGCCAGCACGCCAATGACAGGGGCCGAGACCCAGTACTTC.

The chain combines TRBV28 with TRBJ1-2, with TRBD1 matching over 10 bases. This CDR3 comprises 15 residues. The trim removed 6 bases at V and 4 bases at J, leaving 8 bases unmatched. Germline loops: CDR1 MDHEN, CDR2 SYDVKM. Here the CDR3 DNA reads TGTGCCAGCAGCCTAGCGGGACAGGGGTTCTATGGCTACACCTTC. Its translation is CASSLAGQGFYGYTF.

The V and J genes are TRBV9 and TRBJ2-3, with a tentative D call TRBD2 (6 bases). The CDR3 length is 15 residues. Trimming left V 6 bases short and J 2 bases short, with 16 bases between. Germline-derived CDR1 and CDR2 are SGDLS and YYNGEE. The chain's CDR3 is CASTPRGFPTDTQYF. DNA for the CDR3: TGTGCCAGCACCCCCCGGGGGTTTCCCACAGATACGCAGTATTTT.

This clone appeared once. V and J are TRBV7-2 and TRBJ2-7; TRBD2 matches 7 bases. There are 15 residues in the CDR3. J was trimmed by 5 bases and V by 1 base; bases with no gene match: 8. Germline V lookup: CDR1 SGHTA, CDR2 FQGNSA. As DNA, the CDR3 is TGTGCCAGCAGCTTAGGACTAGCAGGGACTAACGAGCAGTACTTC. Amino acid sequence: CASSLGLAGTNEQYF.

This chain links TRBV7-9 with TRBJ1-1, with D hard to call. Per germline, CDR1 SEHNR and CDR2 FQNEAQ (reference sequence). Deletions cut 5 bases from V and 3 bases from J, with 7 bases between. This CDR3 is 12 amino acids long. The CDR3 nucleotides read TGTGCCAGCAGCCATCAGGACACTGAAGCTTTCTTT. Translating gives CASSHQDTEAFF.

This chain links TRBV25-1 with TRBJ2-1; 8 bases agree with TRBD2. The V segment lost 7 bases and the J segment 3 bases; nucleotides outside the gene matches: 5. This CDR3 is 14 amino acids long. CDR1 MGHDK and CDR2 SYGVNS come from the germline V gene. The CDR3 here is CASIQSGGYNEQFF. CDR3 in DNA: TGTGCCAGCATTCAAAGCGGGGGCTACAATGAGCAGTTCTTC. Combining the CDR3 with reference TRBV25-1 and TRBJ2-1 gives the whole variable domain EADIYQTPRYLVIGTGKKITLECSQTMGHDKMYWYQQDPGMELHLIHYSYGVNSTEKGDLSSESTVSRIRTEHFPLTLESARPSHTSQYLCASIQSGGYNEQFFGPGTRLTVL.

This rearrangement joins TRBV2 to TRBJ1-3; 9 nucleotides match TRBD1. This CDR3 has 16 amino acids. Germline V gives CDR1 SNHLY, CDR2 FYNNEI. J gave up 0 bases and V 6 bases, and 6 bases lay outside the gene matches. This CDR3 is CASSEGQGNSGNTIYF. DNA of the CDR3: TGTGCCAGCAGCGAGGGACAGGGTAACTCTGGAAACACCATATATTTT.

The chain couples TRBV9 to TRBJ2-1; D not certain. The CDR3 runs 14 residues. The germline V gene encodes CDR1 SGDLS and CDR2 YYNGEE. Trimming removed 0 bases from V and 4 bases from J, with 8 bases in between. In DNA form, the CDR3 reads TGTGCCAGCAGCGTAGGGCAGAAATACAATGAGCAGTTCTTC. Translated: CASSVGQKYNEQFF. Based on the CDR3 plus reference TRBV9 and TRBJ2-1, the full variable domain is DSGVTQTPKHLITATGQRVTLRCSPRSGDLSVYWYQQSLDQGLQFLIQYYNGEERAKGNILERFSAQQFPDLHSELNLSSLELGDSALYFCASSVGQKYNEQFFGPGTRLTVL.